The 21 T cell receptor beta chains listed next were all sequenced from one sample in a study of OX40 agonist ivuxolimab in advanced cancers. TCRdb's copy holds only in-frame clones and misses some; the assay was immunoSEQ multiplex PCR. The sample lists about 35,000 clones, approximately 72% seen once, with around 13% in the top ten. The specimen was CD4+ or CD8+ T cells sorted from blood, collected in a trial of the OX40 agonist ivuxolimab. These receptors all come from an adult with an advanced solid tumor such as melanoma, head and neck, liver or kidney cancer.

This chain joins TRBV7-2 and TRBJ2-2; no definite D call. Between the trimmed V and J ends, which lost 5 bases and 4 bases, there was a span of 11 bases. CDR3 size: 14 residues. Per the germline V gene, CDR1 is SGHTA and CDR2 is FQGNSA. CDR3 sequence (DNA): TGTGCCAGCAGCCCTAGGGTAGGCACCGGGGAGCTGTTTTTT. Translated, it gives CASSPRVGTGELFF.

The chain uses TRBV27 and TRBJ1-2; tentatively, D is TRBD1 (5 bases). From germline, CDR1 is MNHEY and CDR2 SMNVEV (reference sequence). The CDR3 runs to 14 residues. V lost 0 bases to trimming and J lost 8 bases, with 13 bases between them. Here the CDR3 DNA reads TGTGCCAGCAGTTTATCGAGGGCGGGGCTGGGCTACACCTTC. Translating it yields CASSLSRAGLGYTF.

The rearrangement joins TRBV19 to TRBJ2-7, with 9 bases fitting TRBD1. The CDR3 consists of 15 residues. CDR1 and CDR2 (germline): LNHDA, SQIVND (reference sequence). J was trimmed by 5 bases and V by 1 base; bases with no gene match: 6. The CDR3: CASSIGDRAFNEQYF. The CDR3 bases are TGTGCCAGTAGTATAGGGGACAGGGCGTTCAACGAGCAGTACTTC.

This clone has a single count. The chain combines TRBV28 with TRBJ2-1; no reliable D call. The CDR3 covers 15 residues. Per the germline V gene, CDR1 is MDHEN and CDR2 is SYDVKM. The germline V and J ends were trimmed by 3 bases and 6 bases, with 15 bases remaining between them. CDR3 residues: CASSLPSGRSNEQFF. The CDR3 DNA is TGTGCCAGCAGTTTGCCCTCGGGCAGGAGCAATGAGCAGTTCTTC.

The sample holds one count of this clone. The J gene is TRBJ2-3, the V gene TRBV15; no clear D. Germline values: CDR1 LNHNV, CDR2 YYDKDF (reference sequence). The ends were cut back, 6 bases at V and 8 bases at J, with 21 bases in the middle. The CDR3 runs to 15 residues. In nucleotides, the CDR3 is TGTGCCACCAGGGACCCCCAGCGCTCTACGTCTACGCAGTATTTT. It yields the protein CATRDPQRSTSTQYF.

The chain employs TRBV13 and TRBJ2-3; D unclear. CDR3 length equals 16 residues. Germline V gives CDR1 PRHDT, CDR2 FYEKMQ (reference sequence). V lost 0 bases, J lost 1 base, and 11 bases lay in between. CDR3 nucleotide sequence: TGTGCCAGCAGCTTAGGTGCTAGTCGTCGCACAGATACGCAGTATTTT. Encoded protein: CASSLGASRRTDTQYF.

The gene calls are TRBV11-2 and TRBJ1-1; D gene uncertain. The CDR3 is made up of 14 amino acids. The V end was cut by 0 bases, the J end by 6 bases, with 11 bases between. Looked up from germline, CDR1 is SGHAT and CDR2 is FQNNGV. The CDR3 nucleotides are TGTGCCAGCAGCTTAGATATGGGTTTCGCTGAAGCTTTCTTT. As protein: CASSLDMGFAEAFF.

This clone was observed a handful of times. The chain combines TRBV5-1 with TRBJ2-3, with 8 bases matching TRBD2. The CDR3 loop spans 16 amino acids. Trimming at V came to 5 bases and at J to 2 bases, leaving 10 bases not matched to a gene. Germline assignment: CDR1 SGHRS and CDR2 YFSETQ. The CDR3 DNA reads as TGCGCCAGCAGTTTGCCAGCGGGAGTCCCCACAGATACGCAGTATTTT. This gives the protein CASSLPAGVPTDTQYF.

The rearrangement links TRBV15 to TRBJ1-1; D gene ambiguous. Germline-derived CDR1 and CDR2 are LNHNV and YYDKDF (reference sequence). Trimming removed 1 base at V and 6 bases at J, with 9 bases between. CDR3 length equals 13 residues. The CDR3 spells CATSRVGESEAFF. DNA for the CDR3: TGTGCCACCAGCAGAGTTGGTGAGTCTGAAGCTTTCTTT.

This chain connects TRBV6-4 to TRBJ2-5; TRBD2 agrees at 9 bases. Per the germline V gene, CDR1 is MRHNA and CDR2 is SNTAGT. V lost 9 bases and J lost 3; bases outside the gene matches: 14. The CDR3 contains 16 residues. CDR3 protein: CARSGLKGGGEETQYF. For the CDR3, the DNA is TGTGCCAGGTCCGGGTTGAAAGGCGGGGGGGAAGAGACCCAGTACTTC.

This rearrangement joins TRBV5-4 to TRBJ1-2; D may be TRBD1 (5 bases). Germline V gene lookup returns CDR1 SGHNT and CDR2 YYREEE (reference sequence). Trimming removed 0 bases at V and 12 bases at J, with 9 bases between. The CDR3 is 11 residues long. The CDR3 bases are TGTGCCAGCAGCTTGGCCGGGACGCACACCTTC. Its protein is CASSLAGTHTF.

The V and J genes are TRBV7-9 and TRBJ1-4; no definite D call. V gave up 5 bases and J gave up 0 bases, with 13 bases separating them. The CDR3 is made up of 16 amino acids. The V gene's germline CDR1 is SEHNR and CDR2 FQNEAQ (reference sequence). The DNA of the CDR3 is TGTGCCAGCAGCCTGACGGTAGTCGCAACTAATGAAAAACTGTTTTTT. Encoded protein: CASSLTVVATNEKLFF.

Within the sample, this clone is medium-sized (0.01 to 0.1%). This rearrangement joins TRBV2 to TRBJ1-5; perhaps TRBD1 as D (6 bases). V shed 6 bases and J shed 5 bases, with 17 bases lying between them. This CDR3 spans 15 amino acids. CDR1 is SNHLY, CDR2 FYNNEI, per germline. CDR3 sequence: CASRPHGGRHQPQHF. The CDR3 DNA reads TGTGCCAGCAGACCGCACGGGGGGCGCCATCAGCCCCAGCATTTT.

This chain uses TRBV29-1 with TRBJ2-1; D is perhaps TRBD2 (6 bases). The CDR3 is 12 residues long. Trimming removed 5 bases at V and 6 bases at J, with 11 bases between. Germline V gene data show CDR1 as SQVTM and CDR2 as ANQGSEA. The CDR3 DNA is TGCAGCGTTCCCGGGACTTTCAATGAGCAGTTCTTC. Translated: CSVPGTFNEQFF.

This chain uses TRBV20-1 with TRBJ2-4, with 7 positions matching TRBD1. V lost 4 bases to trimming and J lost 9 bases; unmatched junction nucleotides: 3. This CDR3 is 11 amino acids long. Germline CDR1 reads DFQATT; CDR2 reads SNEGSKA (reference sequence). CDR3: CSATGGAIQYF. The CDR3, as DNA: TGCAGTGCTACAGGGGGAGCCATTCAGTACTTC.

The rearrangement links TRBV5-1 to TRBJ2-7, with TRBD1 matching 8 bases. Trimming took 4 bases from V and 6 from J; bases not matched to a gene: 12. The CDR3 runs to 15 residues. Germline values: CDR1 SGHRS, CDR2 YFSETQ. CDR3 DNA sequence: TGCGCCAGCAGCACCCGGACAGGGAGTACAAGCGAGCAGTACTTC. Protein product: CASSTRTGSTSEQYF.

This chain uses TRBV27 with TRBJ1-1; TRBD1 matches 8 bases. The CDR3 has 15 amino acids. The J segment lost 0 bases and the V segment lost 3 bases, leaving 3 bases of the junction unmatched. Germline loops: CDR1 MNHEY, CDR2 SMNVEV (reference sequence). The CDR3 DNA is TGTGCCAGCAGTTTGTACAGGGGGATGAACACTGAAGCTTTCTTT. Protein sequence: CASSLYRGMNTEAFF.

The gene calls are TRBV28 and TRBJ2-3, with a weak D call TRBD2 (6 bases). V shed 6 bases and J shed 1 base, with 11 bases lying between them. The germline CDR1 and CDR2 sequences are MDHEN and SYDVKM. This CDR3 is built from 14 residues. CDR3 coding DNA: TGTGCCAGCAGCTTGGAGGGAGGCACAGATACGCAGTATTTT. The encoded protein is CASSLEGGTDTQYF.

This CDR3 is CASSQGLALSYEQYF. CDR3 nucleotides: TGTGCCAGCAGCCAGGGACTAGCACTGTCCTACGAGCAGTACTTC. This chain connects TRBV4-2 to TRBJ2-5; 9 bases match TRBD2. The end of the DNA aligns better with TRBJ2-7, so the J call may be wrong. Germline V lookup: CDR1 LGHNA, CDR2 YNFKEQ. The CDR3 is 15 residues long.

The chain couples TRBV6-5 to TRBJ1-1; TRBD1 might be the D (5 bases). This CDR3 comprises 13 residues. The V end was cut by 8 bases, the J end by 2 bases, with 12 bases between. The germline V gene encodes CDR1 MNHEY and CDR2 SVGAGI. The CDR3 nucleotides read TGTGCCAGCTTCAGGGTATCTAACACTGAAGCTTTCTTT. Its protein is CASFRVSNTEAFF.

V and J are TRBV6-5 and TRBJ2-1; D may match TRBD1 or TRBD2 (5 bases each). The CDR3 runs to 14 residues. Germline values: CDR1 MNHEY, CDR2 SVGAGI. V lost 6 bases and J 6 bases, leaving 15 bases between the germline ends. In DNA form, the CDR3 reads TGTGCCAGCAGGTTCCGGGACGGCCTCAATGAGCAGTTCTTC. The encoded protein is CASRFRDGLNEQFF.